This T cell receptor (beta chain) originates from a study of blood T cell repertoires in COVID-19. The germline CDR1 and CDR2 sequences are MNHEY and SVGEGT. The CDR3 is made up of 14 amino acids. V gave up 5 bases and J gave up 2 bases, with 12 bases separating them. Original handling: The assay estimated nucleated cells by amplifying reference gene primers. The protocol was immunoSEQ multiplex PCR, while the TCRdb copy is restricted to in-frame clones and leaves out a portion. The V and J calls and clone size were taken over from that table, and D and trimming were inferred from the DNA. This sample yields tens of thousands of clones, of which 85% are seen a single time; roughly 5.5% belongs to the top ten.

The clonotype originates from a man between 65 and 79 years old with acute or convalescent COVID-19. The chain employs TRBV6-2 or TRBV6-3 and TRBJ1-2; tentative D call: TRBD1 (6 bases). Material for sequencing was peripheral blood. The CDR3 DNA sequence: TGTGCCAGCAGTCCCTGGGGACAAAACTATGGCTACACCTTC. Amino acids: CASSPWGQNYGYTF.